A selection of T cell receptor beta chains follows, all from one sample in a study of T-cell memory formation after mild COVID-19. TCRdb re-called the 5' RACE reads with MiXCR, one entry per CDR3 protein. The sample has tens of thousands of distinct CDR3 sequences, about 14% seen once. The material sequenced was PBMCs or a T cell subset sorted from them (not recorded which). The origin of the receptors is a man aged 18 to 29 who had mild COVID-19 (a few samples of this study predate the infection). Cell type and time point are not known. Both conserved end residues are part of each CDR3. A D gene is named only where the DNA matches it firmly. Where a row states a size, it is once, few, many or the class of an expanded clone; other rows omit it.

D gene,V gene,clone size,J gene,CDR3 DNA,CDR3 protein
.,TRBV7-8,many,TRBJ2-5,TGTGCCAGCAGCTCAACCGGGACTGCAGAGACCCAGTACTTC,CASSSTGTAETQYF
.,TRBV4-1,few,TRBJ2-5,TGCGCCAGCAGCCTCCTTCCCCGCCGGACATTTGGAGAGACCCAGTACTTC,CASSLLPRRTFGETQYF
.,TRBV5-4,many,TRBJ2-5,TGTGCCAGCAGCTCCTCGACTAGGCAAGAGACCCAGTACTTC,CASSSSTRQETQYF
TRBD1,TRBV4-1,few,TRBJ2-2,TGCGCCAGCAGCCTTTGGACAGGGATCGGGGAGCTGTTTTTT,CASSLWTGIGELFF
TRBD1,TRBV4-1,few,TRBJ2-7,TGCGCCAGCAGCCGGGACAGGGCCTACGAGCAGTACTTC,CASSRDRAYEQYF
.,TRBV7-9,few,TRBJ2-5,TGTGCCAGCAGCCAGACCGGGACGAAAGGAGGAGAGACCCAGTACTTC,CASSQTGTKGGETQYF
.,TRBV6-5,few,TRBJ1-1,TGTGCCAGCAGTTACAGGGAGTATACTGAAGCTTTCTTT,CASSYREYTEAFF
.,TRBV7-8,.,TRBJ2-2,TGTGCCAGCAGCAGCGACTACACCGGGGAGCTGTTTTTT,CASSSDYTGELFF
.,TRBV20-1,once,TRBJ1-3,TGCAGTGCTAGAGATTACGGCAGGGTCTCGTCGTTCGGAAACACCATATATTTT,CSARDYGRVSSFGNTIYF
.,TRBV5-1,.,TRBJ2-5,TGCGCCAGCACTGATTTTGGACGGGGGAATGGAGAGACCCAGTACTTC,CASTDFGRGNGETQYF
TRBD1,TRBV20-1,.,TRBJ2-7,TGCAGTGTTCTAAGCCGGGACAGAGCCTACGAGCAGTACTTC,CSVLSRDRAYEQYF
.,TRBV29-1,few,TRBJ1-2,TGCAGCGTTGGGGCAGATCCAGAGATCTATGGCTACACCTTC,CSVGADPEIYGYTF
TRBD2,TRBV27,.,TRBJ2-1,TGTGCCAGCAGTCCTGGGACTAGCGGGGGGGTGCTGTTCTTC,CASSPGTSGGVLFF
.,TRBV11-2,.,TRBJ1-2,TGTGCCAGCAGCTATGGGCCTCGGGGCTGGATCTATGGCTACACCTTC,CASSYGPRGWIYGYTF
TRBD1,TRBV5-1,few,TRBJ2-2,TGCGCCAGCAGCTGGACAGGAACCGGGGAGCTGTTTTTT,CASSWTGTGELFF
.,TRBV12-5,.,TRBJ1-2,TGTGCTAGTGGTTTTTCGGCGGCTTTCAGAGGGGGCTACACCTTC,CASGFSAAFRGGYTF
TRBD1,TRBV7-9,many,TRBJ1-4,TGTGCCAGCAGCTTAGTGGGACAGGGGGCGCCGGTGCTGTTTTTT,CASSLVGQGAPVLFF
.,TRBV5-1,many,TRBJ2-7,TGCGCCAGCAGCTTGGGTCCAGGGATGGCCTACGAGCAGTACTTC,CASSLGPGMAYEQYF
TRBD2,TRBV20-1,many,TRBJ2-1,TGCAGTGCTAGAGATTTGGGGGGGGTCTACAATGAGCAGTTCTTC,CSARDLGGVYNEQFF
.,TRBV27,.,TRBJ2-1,TGTGCCAGCAGTCCTACAGGGACGAATGAGCAGTTCTTC,CASSPTGTNEQFF
.,TRBV6-6,few,TRBJ2-1,TGTGCCACCTCCTGGGGGGGCGGCTCCTACAATGAGCAGTTCTTC,CATSWGGGSYNEQFF
.,TRBV20-1,.,TRBJ2-5,TGCAGTGCTAGAGTGTCAGCGCAAGAGACCCAGTACTTC,CSARVSAQETQYF
.,TRBV7-2,.,TRBJ2-5,TGTGCCAGCAGCTCCCCCCTTTTTCAGACCCAGTACTTC,CASSSPLFQTQYF
.,TRBV29-1,many,TRBJ1-1,TGCAGCGTTGTCGTACTCGGACGGGCTTTCTTT,CSVVVLGRAFF
TRBD1,TRBV11-2,few,TRBJ2-5,TGTGCCAGCAGCCCGCGGACAGGGGTGCGGCAAGAGACCCAGTACTTC,CASSPRTGVRQETQYF
.,TRBV3-1,few,TRBJ1-2,TGTGCCAGCAGCCAACACAGGACAGCTTCCTTCGGCTACACCTTC,CASSQHRTASFGYTF
TRBD1,TRBV5-1,.,TRBJ1-1,TGCGCCAGCAGCCGGACAGGGGGCCTATTTCTCGCGGGGACTGAAGCTTTCTTT,CASSRTGGLFLAGTEAFF
.,TRBV4-2,few,TRBJ1-1,TGTGCCAGCAGCCAAGAGGGGGCTATGAACACTGAAGCTTTCTTT,CASSQEGAMNTEAFF
TRBD2,TRBV10-3,few,TRBJ2-3,TGTGCCATCAGTGAGTCGGGACTAGCGGGGAGAAGCACAGATACGCAGTATTTT,CAISESGLAGRSTDTQYF
TRBD1,TRBV4-3,many,TRBJ2-2,TGCGCCAGCAGCCGACGGGACAGTCAAAACACCGGGGAGCTGTTTTTT,CASSRRDSQNTGELFF
.,TRBV5-1,few,TRBJ2-5,TGCGCCAGCAGCCCGTCCGTGGGCCAGTACTTC,CASSPSVGQYF
.,TRBV7-6,.,TRBJ1-4,TGTGCCAGCAGCTTAATAGTGATACAGGAACTGCGATCAACTAATGAAAAACTGTTTTTT,CASSLIVIQELRSTNEKLFF
.,TRBV24-1,many,TRBJ1-2,TGTGCCACCAGTGAGACCGGCTATGGCTACACCTTC,CATSETGYGYTF
.,TRBV12-3/TRBV12-4,few,TRBJ2-1,TGTGCCAGCAGCCCGGGACGAGTCAATGAGCAGTTCTTC,CASSPGRVNEQFF
TRBD2,TRBV11-2,.,TRBJ2-5,TGTGCCAGCAGCCCCGGGACTAGCCGGTGGGAGACCCAGTACTTC,CASSPGTSRWETQYF
.,TRBV11-2,few,TRBJ2-3,TGTGCCAGCAGCTTAGTTGGGGGATGGACAGATACGCAGTATTTT,CASSLVGGWTDTQYF
TRBD2,TRBV7-9,few,TRBJ2-1,TGTGCCAGCAGCTTAGCGGGGGGGAGCAATGAGCAGTTCTTC,CASSLAGGSNEQFF
.,TRBV5-1,many,TRBJ2-7,TGCGCCAGCAGCTTGGGGGGAGATTACGAGCAGTACTTC,CASSLGGDYEQYF
.,TRBV11-2,many,TRBJ2-5,TGTGCCAGCAGCTTAGGTCGCGAGACCCAGTACTTC,CASSLGRETQYF